The clone carrying this T cell receptor beta chain was picked up a small number of times. Its antigen is unknown. Some clones are missing from TCRdb's copy, which holds only in-frame ones; the method was immunoSEQ multiplex PCR. This table has more than 95,000 clones, approximately 85% appearing once. The sample belongs to a study of T cell responses to AZD1222 COVID-19 vaccine. Broader study findings: Among those given AZD1222, only five to seven were seropositive at baseline.

This clonotype originated in an adult who received the AZD1222 COVID-19 vaccine. Material: peripheral blood, obtained 28 days after the second AZD1222 dose.

CDR3 in amino acids: CASSRQGIYGYTF. The CDR3 DNA is TGTGCCAGCAGCCGACAGGGGATCTATGGCTACACCTTC. The rearrangement links TRBV7-8 to TRBJ1-2, with TRBD1 identical over 8 bases. In germline, CDR1 is SGHVS, CDR2 FQNEAQ. The CDR3 covers 13 residues. Losses at the gene ends were 5 bases for V and 4 bases for J; bases not matched to a gene: 3. The full variable domain, with the rest looked up from reference TRBV7-8 and TRBJ1-2, is GAGVSQSPRYKVAKRGQDVALRCDPISGHVSLFWYQQALGQGPEFLTYFQNEAQLDKSGLPSDRFFAERPEGSVSTLKIQRTQQEDSAVYLCASSRQGIYGYTFGSGTRLTVV.